Shown below are 3 T cell receptor beta chains from a single sample sequenced in a study of CD8 T cells in ankylosing spondylitis. General study findings and limits: A TCR beta motif made of fewer than 10 highly homologous variants seemed typical of ankylosing spondylitis blood.

Their target antigens are unknown. TCRdb ran MiXCR on the 5' RACE reads and lists one entry per CDR3 protein. Here the sample spans about 700,000 distinct CDR3 sequences, 15% to 20% being singletons. Material for sequencing was blood, either unsorted or a sorted T cell fraction (not recorded which). Receptors were obtained from a male donor with ankylosing spondylitis.

The V call is TRBV12-3 or TRBV12-4, the J call TRBJ1-2; D remains unclear. V was cut by 5 bases and J by 4 bases, with 23 bases left in between. The CDR3 is made up of 17 amino acids. CDR3: CASSPLGLKGGSYGYTF. DNA for the CDR3: TGTGCCAGCAGTCCCCTCGGGCTCAAGGGAGGGAGCTATGGCTACACCTTC.

The gene calls are TRBV11-2 and TRBJ2-5; 13 bases fit TRBD2. CDR3 length: 18 amino acids. V shed 4 bases and J 3 bases; nucleotides not matched to a gene: 11. CDR1 and CDR2 from the germline V gene are SGHAT and FQNNGV. In nucleotides, the CDR3 is TGTGCCAGCAGCTCCCGCTCAACCGGGACTAGCGGGAAAGAGACCCAGTACTTC. Its protein product is CASSSRSTGTSGKETQYF.

This clonotype was counted a few times. The chain combines TRBV29-1 with TRBJ1-1; unclear D gene. The CDR3 has 13 residues. V lost 6 bases, J lost 1 base, and 12 bases lay in between. The germline V gene encodes CDR1 SQVTM and CDR2 ANQGSEA. The CDR3 region has the DNA TGCAGCGTCAGCAGAGCCGGGAACACTGAAGCTTTCTTT. Residues: CSVSRAGNTEAFF.